Each of the 11 T cell receptor beta chains below was sequenced from the same sample in a study of blood T cell repertoires in COVID-19. Data came from immunoSEQ multiplex PCR; TCRdb stores just in-frame clones and leaves some out. The table records 90,000 to 100,000 clones, about 83% of them present only once. Sequencing used peripheral blood. The receptor set was obtained from a human donor in a cohort sampled during active COVID-19.

This clone was seen only a few times. V is TRBV19 and J is TRBJ1-1; D uncertain. The CDR3 runs 12 residues. Germline lookup yields CDR1 LNHDA and CDR2 SQIVND (reference sequence). V was clipped by 3 bases and J by 8 bases, with 10 bases between them. As DNA, the CDR3 is TGTGCCAGTAGTATTCTAGGACTGGAAGCTTTCTTT. As protein: CASSILGLEAFF.

This chain uses TRBV7-3 with TRBJ2-7; 11 bases match TRBD2. The CDR3 spans 17 residues. CDR1 and CDR2 (germline): SGHTA, FQGTGA. The trim removed 0 bases at V and 4 bases at J, leaving 8 bases unmatched. The CDR3 DNA reads TGTGCCAGCAGCTTAACAGGGACTAGCGGCAGTTCTTACGAGCAGTACTTC. Translation: CASSLTGTSGSSYEQYF.

This rearrangement joins TRBV18 to TRBJ2-5; D ambiguous. V dropped 4 bases and J dropped 3 bases, with 9 bases sitting between them. Germline V gene sequence: CDR1 KGHSH, CDR2 LQKENI. The CDR3 has 13 residues. CDR3 protein: CASSRAQEETQYF. Here the CDR3 DNA reads TGTGCCAGCTCACGGGCGCAGGAAGAGACCCAGTACTTC. Drawing the rest from reference TRBV18 and TRBJ2-5, the complete variable domain is NAGVMQNPRHLVRRRGQEARLRCSPMKGHSHVYWYRQLPEEGLKFMVYLQKENIIDESGMPKERFSAEFPKEGPSILRIQQVVRGDSAAYFCASSRAQEETQYFGPGTRLLVL.

This chain uses TRBV6-1 with TRBJ2-7; maybe TRBD1 (6 bases). Trimming took 3 bases from V and 3 from J, leaving 15 bases between them. This CDR3 has 15 amino acids. Germline loops: CDR1 MNHNS, CDR2 SASEGT. CDR3 in amino acids: CASSERTEKVYEQYF. The CDR3 nucleotides read TGTGCCAGCAGTGAGAGGACAGAAAAGGTCTACGAGCAGTACTTC.

The genes are TRBV29-1 and TRBJ2-7; D unresolved. The CDR3 extends over 13 amino acids. Germline V CDR1 and CDR2: SQVTM, ANQGSEA. The V end lost 4 bases, the J end lost 3 bases, and 13 bases lay between the germline ends. The CDR3: CSVGSLNYYEQYF. The CDR3 bases are TGCAGCGTTGGAAGCCTAAATTACTACGAGCAGTACTTC.

J is TRBJ2-2 and V is TRBV5-1; D is perhaps TRBD1 (6 bases). V was clipped by 5 bases and J by 2 bases, with 10 bases between them. The length of the CDR3 is 14 residues. Germline V lookup: CDR1 SGHRS, CDR2 YFSETQ. This chain's CDR3 is CASSLQGNTGELFF. Written as DNA, the CDR3 is TGCGCCAGCAGTCTACAGGGCAACACCGGGGAGCTGTTTTTT.

The chain uses TRBV4-1 and TRBJ2-7, with D possibly TRBD1 on 6 matching bases. The length of the CDR3 is 15 residues. CDR1 and CDR2 (germline): MGHRA, YSYEKL. Deletions cut 4 bases from V and 5 bases from J, with 18 bases between. CDR3 sequence reads: CASSRRDTALDEQYF. The CDR3 coding sequence is TGCGCCAGCAGCCGACGGGACACTGCCTTGGACGAGCAGTACTTC.

The chain is built from TRBV2 and TRBJ1-5; TRBD1 agrees at 10 bases. The CDR3 totals 15 residues. V shed 5 bases and J 7 bases; nucleotides not matched to a gene: 8. The germline CDR1 and CDR2 sequences are SNHLY and FYNNEI. The CDR3 bases are TGTGCCAGCAGTCAGGACAGGGGGATCGGACAGCCCCAGCATTTT. Residues: CASSQDRGIGQPQHF. Full variable domain (remainder filled in from reference TRBV2 and TRBJ1-5): EPEVTQTPSHQVTQMGQEVILRCVPISNHLYFYWYRQILGQKVEFLVSFYNNEISEKSEIFDDQFSVERPDGSNFTLKIRSTKLEDSAMYFCASSQDRGIGQPQHFGDGTRLSIL.

This chain links TRBV7-9 with TRBJ2-3, with D tentatively TRBD1 (5 bases). V was trimmed by 4 bases and J by 9 bases, leaving 8 bases between them. CDR1 SEHNR and CDR2 FQNEAQ come from the germline V gene (reference sequence). The CDR3 totals 11 residues. The CDR3 DNA sequence: TGTGCCAGCAGCTCGGACACCACGCAGTATTTT. Encoded protein: CASSSDTTQYF.

This clone was detected only a few times. This chain uses TRBV12-5 with TRBJ1-5, with 9 nucleotides matching TRBD1. V gave up 3 bases and J gave up 3 bases; unmatched junction bases: 6. The CDR3 consists of 16 residues. Germline V gene lookup returns CDR1 LGHNT and CDR2 FRNRAP. DNA for the CDR3: TGTGCTAGTGGTTTACGAACAGGGGGCCTCAATCAGCCCCAGCATTTT. Encoded protein: CASGLRTGGLNQPQHF.

The DNA of the CDR3 is TGTGCCAGCAGTTACTCGGCGGGGTGGGGCGAGCAGTACTTC. This encodes CASSYSAGWGEQYF. The genes are TRBV6-5 and TRBJ2-7; TRBD2 is a possible D gene (6 bases). Per the germline V gene, CDR1 is MNHEY and CDR2 is SVGAGI. V lost 0 bases to trimming and J lost 6 bases, with 12 bases between them. The CDR3 spans 14 residues.